This is a list of T cell receptor beta chains from one sample in a study of blood T cells in healthy people across ages. TCRdb analysed the 5' RACE reads with MiXCR anew, one entry per CDR3 protein. The sample records hundreds of thousands of distinct CDR3 sequences, 29% being singletons. The sample taken for sequencing was blood. The source is a woman aged 80 or older in good health. Each CDR3 is given with its conserved first and last residue. Fields, in order: CDR3 protein, CDR3 DNA, clone size, V gene, J gene, D gene. D genes are given only for firm matches. Clone size is stated in some rows and not others, as once, few, many or a class when expanded.

CSASTGGSSTPHF	TGCAGTGCTAGCACAGGGGGCTCATCGACCCCCCACTTT	.	TRBV20-1	TRBJ1-6	TRBD1
CASSLATSGGANEQFF	TGCGCCAGCAGCTTGGCCACTAGCGGGGGGGCCAATGAGCAGTTCTTC	.	TRBV5-1	TRBJ2-1	TRBD2
CASSQDGSVDTQYF	TGTGCCAGCAGCCAAGATGGTAGCGTGGATACGCAGTATTTT	few	TRBV4-2	TRBJ2-3	.
CASSPLRQGLALYEQYF	TGTGCCAGCAGCCCTCTAAGACAGGGTCTAGCCCTCTACGAGCAGTACTTC	many	TRBV6-1	TRBJ2-7	TRBD1
CASSEGGTARPSGYTF	TGTGCCAGCAGTGAAGGGGGGACAGCCCGGCCGAGTGGCTACACCTTC	.	TRBV6-1	TRBJ1-2	TRBD1
CSARKEGKSGYTF	TGCAGTGCTAGGAAGGAAGGGAAAAGCGGCTACACCTTC	many	TRBV20-1	TRBJ1-2	.
CASSYNRGLRTDTQYF	TGTGCCAGCAGCTACAACAGGGGGCTGAGGACAGATACGCAGTATTTT	many	TRBV7-2	TRBJ2-3	TRBD1
CASSLPSDHRTNEKLFF	TGTGCCAGCAGTCTGCCTTCCGACCACAGGACTAATGAAAAACTGTTTTTT	.	TRBV6-8	TRBJ1-4	.
CSARGVGDRGLRGTEAFF	TGCAGTGCTAGAGGAGTTGGGGACAGGGGCTTACGGGGCACTGAAGCTTTCTTT	once	TRBV20-1	TRBJ1-1	TRBD1
CAGGTAQETQYF	TGTGCCGGCGGGACAGCTCAAGAGACCCAGTACTTC	.	TRBV28	TRBJ2-5	.
CATLGGAGYEQFF	TGTGCCACCCTTGGCGGAGCCGGCTATGAGCAGTTCTTC	many	TRBV15	TRBJ2-1	.
CASSPSGSRNEQFF	TGTGCCAGCAGCCCTAGCGGGAGCCGCAATGAGCAGTTCTTC	.	TRBV11-3	TRBJ2-1	TRBD2
CASSVGQGSGYTF	TGTGCCAGCAGCGTTGGACAGGGAAGTGGCTACACCTTC	many	TRBV7-2	TRBJ1-2	TRBD1
CASSPRRPGTSTDTQYF	TGTGCCAGCAGCCCACGAAGACCGGGAACTAGCACAGATACGCAGTATTTT	.	TRBV12-3/TRBV12-4	TRBJ2-3	.
CASSYSLTAGNPGELFF	TGTGCCAGCAGTTATTCCCTGACAGCGGGGAACCCCGGGGAGCTGTTTTTT	many	TRBV6-2/TRBV6-3	TRBJ2-2	TRBD2
CASSQVPGSKNIQYF	TGTGCCAGCAGTCAAGTGCCGGGAAGCAAAAACATTCAGTACTTC	many	TRBV27	TRBJ2-4	.
CASSLDVASGGETQYF	TGTGCCAGCAGCTTAGATGTTGCTAGCGGGGGGGAGACCCAGTACTTC	many	TRBV11-2	TRBJ2-5	TRBD2
CASSRLQALQETQFF	TGCGCCAGCAGCCGACTACAGGCTCTTCAAGAGACCCAGTTCTTC	.	TRBV4-1	TRBJ2-1	.
CASSPRGTSGARNEQFF	TGTGCCAGCAGCCCCCGGGGGACTAGCGGGGCACGCAATGAGCAGTTCTTC	many	TRBV12-1	TRBJ2-1	.
CASSLAGGGGAHNEQFF	TGTGCCAGCAGCTTAGCCGGCGGCGGGGGGGCCCACAATGAGCAGTTCTTC	many	TRBV7-2	TRBJ2-1	TRBD2
CASSYLWASGSEGNEQFF	TGTGCCAGCAGTTACCTATGGGCTAGCGGGTCCGAAGGGAATGAGCAGTTCTTC	many	TRBV6-2/TRBV6-3	TRBJ2-1	TRBD2
CSARTGWAQPQHF	TGCAGTGCGCGGACAGGTTGGGCTCAGCCCCAGCATTTT	.	TRBV20-1	TRBJ1-5	TRBD1
CASSQAWGRETQYF	TGTGCCAGCAGCCAAGCGTGGGGCCGAGAGACCCAGTACTTC	.	TRBV14	TRBJ2-5	.